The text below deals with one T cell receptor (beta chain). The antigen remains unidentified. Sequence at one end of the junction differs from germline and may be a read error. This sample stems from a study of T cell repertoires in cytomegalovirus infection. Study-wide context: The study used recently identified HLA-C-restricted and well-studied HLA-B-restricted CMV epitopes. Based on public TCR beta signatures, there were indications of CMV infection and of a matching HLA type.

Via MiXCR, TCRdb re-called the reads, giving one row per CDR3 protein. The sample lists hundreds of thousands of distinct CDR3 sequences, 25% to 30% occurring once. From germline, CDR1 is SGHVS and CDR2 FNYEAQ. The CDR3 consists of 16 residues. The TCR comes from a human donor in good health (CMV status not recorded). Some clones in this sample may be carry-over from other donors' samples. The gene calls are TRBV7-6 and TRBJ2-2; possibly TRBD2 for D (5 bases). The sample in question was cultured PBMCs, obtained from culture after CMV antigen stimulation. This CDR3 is CASSLGLDSNTGELFF. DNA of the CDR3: TGTGCTAGCAGCCTTGGACTGGATTCGAACACCGGGGAGCTGTTTTTT.